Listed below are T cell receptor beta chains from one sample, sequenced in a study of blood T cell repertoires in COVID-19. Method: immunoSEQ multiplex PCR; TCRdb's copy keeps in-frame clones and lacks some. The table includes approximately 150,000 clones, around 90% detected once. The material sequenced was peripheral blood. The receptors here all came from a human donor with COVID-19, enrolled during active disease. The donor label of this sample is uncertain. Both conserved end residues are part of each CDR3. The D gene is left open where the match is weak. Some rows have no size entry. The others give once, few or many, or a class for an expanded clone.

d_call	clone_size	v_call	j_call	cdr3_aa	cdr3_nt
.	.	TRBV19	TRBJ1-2	CASSISVDYGYTF	TGTGCCAGTAGTATCTCAGTGGACTATGGCTACACCTTC
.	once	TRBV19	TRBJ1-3	CASSIGTGGFSGNTIYF	TGTGCCAGTAGTATAGGCACTGGAGGGTTCTCTGGAAACACCATATATTTT
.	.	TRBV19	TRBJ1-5	CASSIATTGNNQPQHF	TGTGCCAGTAGTATTGCTACTACAGGGAACAATCAGCCCCAGCATTTT
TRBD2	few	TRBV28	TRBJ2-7	CASTLGAGAGEQYF	TGTGCCAGCACCTTAGGAGCGGGAGCGGGCGAGCAGTACTTC
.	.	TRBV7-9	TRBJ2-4	CASSSTGLAGAKNIQYF	TGTGCCAGCAGCTCCACGGGACTGGCGGGGGCCAAAAACATTCAGTACTTC
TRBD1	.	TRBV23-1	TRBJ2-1	CASSLPAWTGGTATYAYNEQFF	TGCGCCAGCAGTCTACCGGCCTGGACAGGGGGCACGGCGACTTACGCCTACAATGAGCAGTTCTTC
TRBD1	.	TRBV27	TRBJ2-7	CASSSPGTGPYEQYF	TGTGCCAGCAGTTCCCCCGGGACAGGCCCCTACGAGCAGTACTTC
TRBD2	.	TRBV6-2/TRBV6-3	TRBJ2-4	CASSPGTSGEKGGNIQYF	TGTGCCAGCAGTCCGGGGACTAGCGGGGAAAAGGGCGGGAACATTCAGTACTTC
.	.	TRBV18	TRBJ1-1	CASSPRGALNTEAFF	TGTGCCAGCTCACCACGTGGGGCTCTGAACACTGAAGCTTTCTTT
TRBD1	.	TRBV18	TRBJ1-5	CASSPTGTVANQPQHF	TGTGCCAGCTCACCAACCGGGACAGTCGCCAATCAGCCCCAGCATTTT
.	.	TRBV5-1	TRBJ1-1	CASSLLSNTEAFF	TGCGCCAGCAGCTTGCTCTCGAACACTGAAGCTTTCTTT
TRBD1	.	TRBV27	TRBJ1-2	CASAGGETNYGYTF	TGTGCCAGCGCAGGGGGAGAGACTAACTATGGCTACACCTTC
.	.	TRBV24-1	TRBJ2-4	CATRGVGVAKNIQYF	TGTGCCACCCGTGGGGTAGGGGTAGCCAAAAACATTCAGTACTTC
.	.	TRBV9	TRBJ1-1	CASSVSGNTEAFF	TGTGCCAGCAGCGTATCAGGGAACACTGAAGCTTTCTTT